The T cell receptor beta chain described here comes from a study of T cell repertoires in cytomegalovirus infection (dated by TCRdb to the late 2010s). In terms of the full investigation: Peptide stimulations targeted recently identified HLA-C-restricted CMV epitopes, whose presentation resists viral immunomodulation, together with well-studied HLA-B-restricted epitopes. Donor HLA type was relevant to the analysis, because carriage of CMV infection together with the matching HLA type was indicated by public TCR beta signatures.

The intended sense of this specimen's treatment or condition label: in vitro stimulation with specific CMV peptide epitopes to enrich CMV-specific T cells. Points on this clonotype: Its antigen target is currently unknown. The input lacks base qualities; no much larger clone sits a single base away.

Study-wide findings and limitations: Cumulative frequency of public TCR beta family members discriminated carriers of CMV infection plus the relevant HLA type in this cohort and an independent approximately 370-donor cohort. The ex vivo response was dominated by HLA-C-restricted CMV-specific TCR beta clonotypes, which also provided the single most frequent clonotype in two of eight donors.

Cut back by 1 base and 5 bases, the V and J ends lie 9 bases apart. CDR1 LNHNV and CDR2 YYDKDF are derived from the germline V gene (reference sequence). The CDR3 runs 14 residues from the cysteine to the phenylalanine. Left in the record is the CDR3 DNA by itself, 42 bases read in frame from the first base. Sequencing took place on an Illumina HiSeq 1500. TCRdb reprocessing: public reads trimmed at Q25 with fastp, clones called with MiXCR, in-frame beta chains kept. Rows are combined by CDR3 protein, so each entry shows the most common genes and DNA. Recorded for this sample are approximately 730,000 distinct CDR3 sequences; approximately 33% of them occurred a single time. 15% to 20% of the sample is in the top ten clones.

The specimen comprised cultured PBMCs, sampled from culture after CMV antigen stimulation. The receptor was derived from a human donor in good health (CMV status not recorded). Some clones in this sample may be carry-over from other donors' samples. The chain employs TRBV15 and TRBJ2-1; the D element might be TRBD1 or TRBD2, as each aligns at 5 bases. The DNA sequence is as follows: TGTGCCACCAGCAGAGGCCGGGACGACAATGAGCAGTTCTTC. This encodes CATSRGRDDNEQFF.